This TCR beta chain appears in the sequencing data of a study of regulatory T cells in long-lasting Graves disease. Study-wide background: Graves' cases, newly diagnosed, had used antithyroid drugs under 3 months. Study-level points and caveats: TCR diversity was lower in persistent than newly diagnosed Graves' disease. There was favoring of TRBV28, TRBJ1-2 and TRBJ2-5 in persistent disease.

Comment on this clonotype: Its antigen is undetermined.

The time point is: newly diagnosed GD, antithyroid drugs for less than 3 months. RNA extracted from PBMCs served as the sequencing template. CDR1 is WSHSY and CDR2 is SAAADI in the germline V gene. The trim removed 6 bases at V and 0 bases at J, leaving 2 bases unmatched. CDR3 length: 14 amino acids. HTBI primers from iRepertoire and Arm-PCR of CDR3 regions yielded the TCR beta libraries. Authors' analysis steps: Throughout the samples, researchers identified 60 to 70 TRBV and about 15 TRBJ segments. Each CDR3 protein is one row after TCRdb ran MiXCR on the multiplex PCR reads. For this entry, the V and J calls and clone size follow TCRdb and not the study's own pipeline. The sample records roughly 380,000 distinct CDR3 sequences, 15% to 19% being singletons.

The starting material was peripheral blood mononuclear cells (PBMCs), obtained at new diagnosis, from a patient treated with antithyroid drugs. The TCR comes from a female donor with Graves disease. The rearrangement uses TRBV10-2 and TRBJ1-3; 7 nucleotides align to TRBD1. The CDR3 reads CASSQGDSGNTIYF. The CDR3 nucleotides read TGCGCCAGCAGCCAGGGGGACTCTGGAAACACCATATATTTT.